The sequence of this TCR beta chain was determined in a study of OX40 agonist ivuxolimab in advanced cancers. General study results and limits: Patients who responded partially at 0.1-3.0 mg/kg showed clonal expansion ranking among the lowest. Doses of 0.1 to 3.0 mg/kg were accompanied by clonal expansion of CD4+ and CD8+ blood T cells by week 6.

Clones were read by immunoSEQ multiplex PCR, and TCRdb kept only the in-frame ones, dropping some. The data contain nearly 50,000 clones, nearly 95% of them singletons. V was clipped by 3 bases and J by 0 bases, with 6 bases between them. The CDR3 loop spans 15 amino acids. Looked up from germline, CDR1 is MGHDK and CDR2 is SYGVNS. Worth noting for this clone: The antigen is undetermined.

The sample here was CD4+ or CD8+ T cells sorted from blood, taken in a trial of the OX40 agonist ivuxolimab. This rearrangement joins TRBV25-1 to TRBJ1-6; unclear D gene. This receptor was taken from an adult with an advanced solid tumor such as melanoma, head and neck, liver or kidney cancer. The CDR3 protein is CASSDLVSYNSPLHF. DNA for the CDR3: TGTGCCAGCAGTGATCTGGTCTCCTATAATTCACCCCTCCACTTT.